The 6 T cell receptor beta chains below come from one sample, sequenced in a study of T cell responses to AZD1222 COVID-19 vaccine. Measured with immunoSEQ multiplex PCR; TCRdb has only the in-frame clones, and not every one. The sample lists 150,000 or so clones; 85% to 95% were seen once. The sequencing here drew on peripheral blood, taken on day 0 of AZD1222 vaccination. The receptors here all came from an adult in good health.

CDR3 residues: CASARNGNQPQHF. The DNA for the CDR3 is TGTGCCAGCGCCCGAAACGGCAATCAGCCCCAGCATTTT. The V gene is TRBV7-9, the J gene TRBJ1-5; D remains ambiguous. Germline-derived CDR1 and CDR2 are SEHNR and FQNEAQ (reference sequence). V was pared by 8 bases and J by 2 bases, with 10 bases between. The CDR3 contains 13 residues.

The chain uses TRBV30 and TRBJ2-1, with 10 bases that match TRBD2. Germline lookup yields CDR1 GTSNPN and CDR2 SVGIG (reference sequence). There are 15 residues in the CDR3. V was pared by 4 bases and J by 2 bases, with 5 bases of the junction left unmatched. The CDR3 sequence is CAWISGTSAYNEQFF. CDR3 in DNA: TGTGCCTGGATTTCTGGGACTAGCGCCTACAATGAGCAGTTCTTC.

The CDR3 region is CSARQENYGYTF. The CDR3 DNA sequence: TGCAGCGCCCGACAGGAAAACTATGGCTACACCTTC. The genes are TRBV29-1 and TRBJ1-2, with a possible D match to TRBD1 (6 bases). The CDR3 totals 12 residues. CDR1 and CDR2 (germline): SQVTM, ANQGSEA. V lost 7 bases and J 2 bases, leaving 11 bases between the germline ends.

The chain uses TRBV28 and TRBJ2-2; D might be TRBD1 or TRBD2, each matching 6 bases. V was cut by 9 bases and J by 2 bases, with 13 bases left in between. This CDR3 comprises 14 residues. Germline V CDR1 and CDR2: MDHEN, SYDVKM. CDR3 residues: CASLRDTNTGELFF. The DNA for the CDR3 is TGTGCCAGTTTGCGGGACACAAACACCGGGGAGCTGTTTTTT.

The chain has TRBV6-1 and TRBJ1-6; weak D call: TRBD1 (5 bases). Germline loops: CDR1 MNHNS, CDR2 SASEGT. The CDR3 totals 15 residues. V was pared by 0 bases and J by 14 bases, with 17 bases between. The CDR3 reads CASSEAPPGRGSLHF. The CDR3 region has the DNA TGTGCCAGCAGTGAAGCACCCCCCGGGAGGGGATCCCTCCACTTT.

J is TRBJ2-1 and V is TRBV10-1; a possible D gene is TRBD1 (5 bases). Germline-derived CDR1 and CDR2 are WNHNN and SYGVQD (reference sequence). The CDR3 consists of 14 residues. V dropped 3 bases and J dropped 4 bases, with 10 bases sitting between them. CDR3 amino acids: CASSEGARYNEQFF. In DNA, the CDR3 is TGCGCCAGCAGTGAAGGGGCTCGGTACAATGAGCAGTTCTTC.